Presented here are 6 T cell receptor beta chains from one specimen sequenced in a study of response to subunit inactivated influenza vaccine. TCRdb recomputed calls from the RT-PCR reads with MiXCR, one row per CDR3 protein. The data show more than 700,000 distinct CDR3 sequences, with 21% seen just once and 10% to 13% held by the top ten. Sequences were derived from PBMCs from blood, sampled about 5 days after vaccination. The receptors derive from a man in his fifties who received an inactivated influenza vaccine.

This clonotype was detected only a few times. The J gene is TRBJ2-1, the V gene TRBV7-8; TRBD2 matches 13 bases. The ends lost 6 bases at V and 7 bases at J; junction bases unmatched: 12. CDR1 and CDR2 from the germline V gene are SGHVS and FQNEAQ. This CDR3 has 17 residues. CDR3 bases: TGTGCCAGCAGTTTTCTACTAGCGGGGGGGCCAAGGAATGAGCAGTTCTTC. Its translation: CASSFLLAGGPRNEQFF.

This clonotype was seen only a few times. V is TRBV2 and J is TRBJ2-1, with 9 bases lining up with TRBD2. Germline V gene sequence: CDR1 SNHLY, CDR2 FYNNEI. The CDR3 runs 13 residues. J lost 8 bases, V lost 4 bases, and 3 bases had no gene match. The CDR3, as DNA: TGTGCCAGCAGTGGTTTAGCGGGAGATGAGCAGTTCTTC. Translating it yields CASSGLAGDEQFF.

Ten or more counts support this clonotype. The chain employs TRBV12-3 or TRBV12-4 and TRBJ1-1; the match to TRBD1 covers 11 bases. V was clipped by 6 bases and J by 5 bases; unmatched bases: 8. The CDR3 spans 15 residues. Written as DNA, the CDR3 is TGTGCCAGCAGACAAAGGACAGGGGGCTGGACTGAAGCTTTCTTT. Encoded protein: CASRQRTGGWTEAFF.

This clonotype was detected only a few times. The gene calls are TRBV9 and TRBJ2-3, with unresolved D. V was shortened by 0 bases and J by 2 bases, with 7 bases between the two germline ends. The CDR3 has 14 residues. Germline CDR1 reads SGDLS; CDR2 reads YYNGEE. CDR3 sequence reads: CASSVEVHTDTQYF. The CDR3 DNA follows: TGTGCCAGCAGCGTAGAAGTTCACACAGATACGCAGTATTTT.

CDR3 coding DNA: TGCGCCAGCAGCCGTGCTTGGGACCCATCCGGCATTCAGTACTTC. This sequence encodes CASSRAWDPSGIQYF. The genes are TRBV5-1 and TRBJ2-4, with D perhaps being TRBD1 or TRBD2 (5 bases each). The germline V gene has CDR1 SGHRS and CDR2 YFSETQ. Between the trimmed V and J ends, which lost 4 bases and 9 bases, there was a span of 20 bases. The CDR3 loop spans 15 amino acids.

This clonotype is a singleton in its sample. CDR3 protein: CASSLTTGPTEAFF. In DNA, the CDR3 is TGTGCCAGCAGTTTAACGACAGGGCCCACTGAAGCTTTCTTT. The chain links TRBV27 to TRBJ1-1; TRBD1 matches 7 bases. Germline CDR1 reads MNHEY; CDR2 reads SMNVEV (reference sequence). The CDR3 totals 14 residues. The trim removed 2 bases at V and 4 bases at J, leaving 4 bases unmatched.